These T cell receptor beta chains were read from a single sample in a study of shared clonotypes between healthy human individuals. Data came from immunoSEQ multiplex PCR; TCRdb stores just in-frame clones and leaves some out. Counted here are roughly 500,000 clones, almost 80% occurring once; the ten biggest clones make up more than 10%. Sequenced input: PBMCs. The receptor set was obtained from a woman aged 40 to 49 in good health. Some clones in this sample may be carry-over from other donors' samples. Each CDR3 is given without its conserved first and last residue. Fields, in order: V gene, D gene, CDR3 length, CDR3 protein. The D gene is left open where the match is weak.

>TRBV28|NA|15
ASQVGEGSYSNQPQH
>TRBV25-1|NA|13
ASSQGTGGFEKLF
>TRBV9|NA|14
ASSVAASLEGNEQF
>TRBV7-8|TRBD2|16
ASSSPGLAGGPRGEQY
>TRBV29-1|NA|11
SVEGRGIDTQY
>TRBV5-4|NA|12
ASSPFGPNYGYT
>TRBV27|NA|8
AVPSYEQY
>TRBV7-2|TRBD1|14
ASSLRDRAYQETQY
>TRBV5-1|TRBD2|14
ASSSGTSGSSDTQY
>TRBV11-2|NA|13
ASTPWESSYNEQF
>TRBV7-8|NA|11
ASSSQSLTEAF
>TRBV7-9|NA|10
ASSIDPNEQF
>TRBV28|TRBD2|11
ASTPGREHEQF
>TRBV5-4|NA|14
ASSLGGSSSYNEQF
>TRBV4-3|TRBD2|12
ASSTGGEGDTQY
>TRBV20-1|NA|8
SASPDTQY
>TRBV6-1|NA|16
ASSGRRAGGPGIQPQH
>TRBV7-9|TRBD2|13
ASTLTSGSGETQY
>TRBV30|NA|9
AWSRTYTQY
>TRBV28|TRBD1|13
ASSPGQARLPCYT
>TRBV19|NA|13
ASSIGGAQRETQY
>TRBV15|TRBD2|13
ATSRGTSGTDEQF
>TRBV5-6|TRBD1|13
ASSWGTGKNTEAF
>TRBV6-6|NA|13
ASSYSSLVIGELF
>TRBV7-9|NA|11
ASSWGASYEQY
>TRBV11-1|TRBD1|15
ASSRGQVLSNTGELF
>TRBV7-7|TRBD1|13
ASSPGTGAVDEQF
>TRBV7-2|NA|15
ASSAQTGANTNYGYT